This section outlines one TCR beta chain sequence together with its context. This record comes from a study of control samples from healthy donors and cancer patients. Libraries were prepared by immunoSEQ multiplex PCR; TCRdb keeps only in-frame clonotypes and omits some of them. Of about 100,000 clones listed, more than 75% are singletons. The CDR3 extends over 16 amino acids. Trimming took 2 bases from V and 7 from J; bases not matched to a gene: 6. CDR1 is MNHEY and CDR2 is SVGAGI in the germline V gene. This clonotype was sampled from a woman aged 45 to 65 in good health. Sequencing used blood. V and J are TRBV6-5 and TRBJ2-1; 12 positions agree with TRBD2. The CDR3 bases are TGTGCCAGCAGTTACGTTGAACTAGCGGGGGGAAATGAGCAGTTCTTC. Encoded protein: CASSYVELAGGNEQFF.